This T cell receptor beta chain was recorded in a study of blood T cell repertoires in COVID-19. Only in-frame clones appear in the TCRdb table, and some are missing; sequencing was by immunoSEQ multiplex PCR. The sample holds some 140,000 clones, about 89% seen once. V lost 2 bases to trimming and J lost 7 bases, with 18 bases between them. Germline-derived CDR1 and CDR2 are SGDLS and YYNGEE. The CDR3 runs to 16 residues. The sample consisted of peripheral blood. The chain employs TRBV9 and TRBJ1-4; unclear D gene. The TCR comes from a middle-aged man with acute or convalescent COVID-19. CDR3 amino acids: CASSVTPAGPGEKLFF. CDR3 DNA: TGTGCCAGCAGCGTTACCCCAGCAGGCCCAGGTGAAAAACTGTTTTTT. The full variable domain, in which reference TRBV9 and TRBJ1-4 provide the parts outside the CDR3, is DSGVTQTPKHLITATGQRVTLRCSPRSGDLSVYWYQQSLDQGLQFLIQYYNGEERAKGNILERFSAQQFPDLHSELNLSSLELGDSALYFCASSVTPAGPGEKLFFGSGTQLSVL.